A selection of T cell receptor beta chains follows, all from one sample in a study of T cell responses to AZD1222 COVID-19 vaccine. Generated by immunoSEQ multiplex PCR, the TCRdb table keeps only in-frame clones and is missing some. The sample shows 200,000 or so clones, roughly 93% of them seen only once. Here the sequenced sample was peripheral blood, taken on day 0 of AZD1222 vaccination. The receptor source for this set is an adult in good health. The CDR3 runs from the conserved cysteine through the conserved F or W. The order of the fields is CDR3 protein, CDR3 DNA, clone size, D gene, V gene, J gene. A D gene is named only where the DNA matches it firmly. Part of the rows lack a size; the others show once, few, many or a class for expanded clones.

CDR3aa: CAISYATGEGTEAFF; CDR3nt: TGTGCCATCAGCTACGCGACAGGGGAAGGCACTGAAGCTTTCTTT; abundance: NA; d_gene: TRBD1; v_gene: TRBV10-3; j_gene: TRBJ1-1
CDR3aa: CASSADMPGELFF; CDR3nt: TGTGCCAGCAGTGCGGACATGCCCGGGGAGCTGTTTTTT; abundance: NA; d_gene: NA; v_gene: TRBV6-4; j_gene: TRBJ2-2
CDR3aa: CASRWVPGTSSGNTIYF; CDR3nt: TGTGCCAGCAGGTGGGTCCCCGGGACGAGCTCTGGAAACACCATATATTTT; abundance: NA; d_gene: NA; v_gene: TRBV7-2; j_gene: TRBJ1-3
CDR3aa: CASSLMGQGNTEAFF; CDR3nt: TGTGCCAGCAGTTTAATGGGACAGGGCAACACTGAAGCTTTCTTT; abundance: NA; d_gene: TRBD1; v_gene: TRBV27; j_gene: TRBJ1-1
CDR3aa: CASSTPTSGVYTDTQYF; CDR3nt: TGTGCCAGCAGCACCCCCACTAGCGGGGTTTACACAGATACGCAGTATTTT; abundance: NA; d_gene: TRBD2; v_gene: TRBV7-2; j_gene: TRBJ2-3
CDR3aa: CASSYQYQETQYF; CDR3nt: TGTGCCAGCAGCTACCAGTACCAAGAGACCCAGTACTTC; abundance: NA; d_gene: NA; v_gene: TRBV12-3/TRBV12-4; j_gene: TRBJ2-5
CDR3aa: CASSLPGLAGAPGGTDTQYF; CDR3nt: TGTGCCAGCAGCTTACCCGGACTAGCGGGAGCCCCGGGTGGGACAGATACGCAGTATTTT; abundance: NA; d_gene: TRBD2; v_gene: TRBV7-3; j_gene: TRBJ2-3
CDR3aa: CASSLVGSGRETQYF; CDR3nt: TGTGCCAGCAGCCTGGTCGGCAGCGGGAGAGAGACCCAGTACTTC; abundance: NA; d_gene: TRBD2; v_gene: TRBV28; j_gene: TRBJ2-5
CDR3aa: CASSPGGLLLYNEQFF; CDR3nt: TGTGCCAGCTCACCGGGAGGGCTCCTATTATACAATGAGCAGTTCTTC; abundance: NA; d_gene: TRBD2; v_gene: TRBV18; j_gene: TRBJ2-1
CDR3aa: CSASTEAFF; CDR3nt: TGCAGTGCTAGTACTGAAGCTTTCTTT; abundance: NA; d_gene: NA; v_gene: TRBV20-1; j_gene: TRBJ1-1
CDR3aa: CSVEDRGRIEGWNTEAFF; CDR3nt: TGCAGCGTTGAAGATCGGGGGCGGATTGAGGGATGGAACACTGAAGCTTTCTTT; abundance: NA; d_gene: NA; v_gene: TRBV29-1; j_gene: TRBJ1-1
CDR3aa: CASSQLSSGTSSYEQYF; CDR3nt: TGTGCCAGTAGCCAACTCTCCTCCGGGACCTCTTCCTACGAGCAGTACTTC; abundance: once; d_gene: NA; v_gene: TRBV19; j_gene: TRBJ2-7
CDR3aa: CASSLKGGPSSYEQYF; CDR3nt: TGTGCCAGCAGCTTAAAAGGAGGGCCAAGCTCCTACGAGCAGTACTTC; abundance: NA; d_gene: NA; v_gene: TRBV7-9; j_gene: TRBJ2-7
CDR3aa: CASSLTEGENTEAFF; CDR3nt: TGTGCCAGCAGCTTAACAGAGGGGGAGAACACTGAAGCTTTCTTT; abundance: NA; d_gene: NA; v_gene: TRBV7-3; j_gene: TRBJ1-1
CDR3aa: CASSSATSGDSYEQYF; CDR3nt: TGTGCCAGCAGTTCGGCGACTAGCGGGGACTCCTACGAGCAGTACTTC; abundance: NA; d_gene: TRBD2; v_gene: TRBV28; j_gene: TRBJ2-7
CDR3aa: CASSLSETGQGFQLFF; CDR3nt: TGTGCCAGCAGCTTATCGGAGACGGGACAGGGGTTTCAACTGTTTTTT; abundance: NA; d_gene: TRBD1; v_gene: TRBV7-2; j_gene: TRBJ1-4
CDR3aa: CASSYLGGGTEAFF; CDR3nt: TGTGCCAGCAGTTACCTGGGGGGGGGCACTGAAGCTTTCTTT; abundance: NA; d_gene: NA; v_gene: TRBV6-5; j_gene: TRBJ1-1
CDR3aa: CASSPRDRVTDTQYF; CDR3nt: TGTGCCAGCAGTCCCCGGGACAGGGTCACAGATACGCAGTATTTT; abundance: NA; d_gene: TRBD1; v_gene: TRBV6-2/TRBV6-3; j_gene: TRBJ2-3
CDR3aa: CSVEDQASGYREQYF; CDR3nt: TGCAGCGTTGAAGATCAGGCTAGCGGGTATCGCGAGCAGTACTTC; abundance: NA; d_gene: TRBD2; v_gene: TRBV29-1; j_gene: TRBJ2-7
CDR3aa: CASKKQGLSNTEAFF; CDR3nt: TGTGCCAGCAAGAAACAGGGTCTGTCGAACACTGAAGCTTTCTTT; abundance: once; d_gene: NA; v_gene: TRBV7-2; j_gene: TRBJ1-1
CDR3aa: CASSPEFNSPLHF; CDR3nt: TGTGCCAGCAGCCCAGAGTTTAATTCACCCCTCCACTTT; abundance: NA; d_gene: NA; v_gene: TRBV7-2; j_gene: TRBJ1-6
CDR3aa: CASSFEYEQYF; CDR3nt: TGTGCCAGCAGCTTCGAGTACGAGCAGTACTTC; abundance: few; d_gene: NA; v_gene: TRBV7-2; j_gene: TRBJ2-7
CDR3aa: CASRLNSYNEQFF; CDR3nt: TGTGCCAGTAGACTGAACTCCTACAATGAGCAGTTCTTC; abundance: NA; d_gene: NA; v_gene: TRBV6-5; j_gene: TRBJ2-1
CDR3aa: CASSPRLDSYEQYF; CDR3nt: TGCGCCAGCAGCCCCCGACTCGATTCCTACGAGCAGTACTTC; abundance: NA; d_gene: NA; v_gene: TRBV4-1; j_gene: TRBJ2-7
CDR3aa: CASSLRAINTEAFF; CDR3nt: TGTGCCAGCAGCTTAAGGGCGATCAACACTGAAGCTTTCTTT; abundance: NA; d_gene: NA; v_gene: TRBV7-2; j_gene: TRBJ1-1
CDR3aa: CASSYLPQHRHQNKYGYTF; CDR3nt: TGTGCCAGCAGTTACCTTCCACAGCATAGACATCAAAACAAATATGGCTACACCTTC; abundance: NA; d_gene: NA; v_gene: TRBV6-2/TRBV6-3; j_gene: TRBJ1-2
CDR3aa: CASSIPGASPTNYGYTF; CDR3nt: TGTGCCAGTAGTATACCCGGAGCTTCACCTACTAACTATGGCTACACCTTC; abundance: NA; d_gene: NA; v_gene: TRBV19; j_gene: TRBJ1-2
CDR3aa: CATSRDGTFGNEQFF; CDR3nt: TGTGCCACCAGCAGAGACGGGACCTTCGGGAATGAGCAGTTCTTC; abundance: NA; d_gene: NA; v_gene: TRBV15; j_gene: TRBJ2-1
CDR3aa: CASNRTGAEAFF; CDR3nt: TGTGCCAGCAACCGAACAGGGGCTGAAGCTTTCTTT; abundance: NA; d_gene: TRBD1; v_gene: TRBV3-1/TRBV3-2; j_gene: TRBJ1-1
CDR3aa: CASSQDPTGNNYGYTF; CDR3nt: TGTGCCAGCAGCCAAGACCCGACAGGGAATAACTATGGCTACACCTTC; abundance: NA; d_gene: TRBD1; v_gene: TRBV3-1/TRBV3-2; j_gene: TRBJ1-2
CDR3aa: CASSSAPDRAYEQYF; CDR3nt: TGTGCCAGCAGTTCGGCCCCCGACAGGGCTTACGAGCAGTACTTC; abundance: NA; d_gene: TRBD1; v_gene: TRBV11-2; j_gene: TRBJ2-7
CDR3aa: CASSLFSPVEQYF; CDR3nt: TGTGCCAGCAGTTTGTTTAGCCCGGTCGAGCAGTACTTC; abundance: NA; d_gene: NA; v_gene: TRBV28; j_gene: TRBJ2-7
CDR3aa: CATSRVQLAGLSYEQYF; CDR3nt: TGTGCCACCAGCAGAGTCCAATTAGCGGGGCTTTCCTACGAGCAGTACTTC; abundance: NA; d_gene: TRBD2; v_gene: TRBV15; j_gene: TRBJ2-7
CDR3aa: CASSLSPSYEQYF; CDR3nt: TGTGCCAGCAGTTTATCCCCTTCCTACGAGCAGTACTTC; abundance: NA; d_gene: NA; v_gene: TRBV28; j_gene: TRBJ2-7
CDR3aa: CASRKGGTYNEQFF; CDR3nt: TGTGCCAGCAGGAAGGGGGGAACCTACAATGAGCAGTTCTTC; abundance: NA; d_gene: NA; v_gene: TRBV2; j_gene: TRBJ2-1
CDR3aa: CASSPRGYGYGYTF; CDR3nt: TGTGCCAGCAGCCCCAGGGGTTATGGGTATGGCTACACCTTC; abundance: NA; d_gene: NA; v_gene: TRBV3-1/TRBV3-2; j_gene: TRBJ1-2
CDR3aa: CASTLADFYNEQFF; CDR3nt: TGTGCCAGCACCCTAGCAGATTTTTACAATGAGCAGTTCTTC; abundance: NA; d_gene: NA; v_gene: TRBV28; j_gene: TRBJ2-1
CDR3aa: CATRQGNTGELFF; CDR3nt: TGTGCCACAAGACAGGGGAACACCGGGGAGCTGTTTTTT; abundance: NA; d_gene: TRBD1; v_gene: TRBV6-5; j_gene: TRBJ2-2
CDR3aa: CASTGTSTYNEQFF; CDR3nt: TGTGCCAGCACTGGGACTAGCACCTACAATGAGCAGTTCTTC; abundance: NA; d_gene: TRBD2; v_gene: TRBV27; j_gene: TRBJ2-1
CDR3aa: CASSLEGTGLPYEQYF; CDR3nt: TGCGCCAGCAGCTTGGAAGGGACAGGGTTACCCTACGAGCAGTACTTC; abundance: NA; d_gene: TRBD1; v_gene: TRBV5-1; j_gene: TRBJ2-7
CDR3aa: CASSPRWQGPSGANVLTF; CDR3nt: TGTGCCAGTAGCCCCCGGTGGCAGGGGCCCTCTGGGGCCAACGTCCTGACTTTC; abundance: NA; d_gene: NA; v_gene: TRBV19; j_gene: TRBJ2-6
CDR3aa: CASSQAGVRNTEAFF; CDR3nt: TGTGCCAGCAGCCAAGCCGGGGTGCGGAACACTGAAGCTTTCTTT; abundance: NA; d_gene: NA; v_gene: TRBV3-1/TRBV3-2; j_gene: TRBJ1-1
CDR3aa: CASSIWASGRVNSPLHF; CDR3nt: TGTGCCAGTAGTATTTGGGCATCAGGACGGGTCAATTCACCCCTCCACTTT; abundance: NA; d_gene: NA; v_gene: TRBV19; j_gene: TRBJ1-6
CDR3aa: CASNPGWAPHSNQPQHF; CDR3nt: TGTGCCAGCAATCCAGGTTGGGCACCTCATAGCAATCAGCCCCAGCATTTT; abundance: NA; d_gene: NA; v_gene: TRBV2; j_gene: TRBJ1-5
CDR3aa: CASSSVSRNTEAFF; CDR3nt: TGTGCCAGCAGTTCGGTCAGCAGGAACACTGAAGCTTTCTTT; abundance: NA; d_gene: NA; v_gene: TRBV27; j_gene: TRBJ1-1
CDR3aa: CASSGPYGGLNEKLFF; CDR3nt: TGTGCCAGCAGTGGCCCCTACGGAGGCCTCAATGAAAAACTGTTTTTT; abundance: NA; d_gene: NA; v_gene: TRBV6-1; j_gene: TRBJ1-4
CDR3aa: CASSEAGTHNNEQFF; CDR3nt: TGTGCCAGCAGTGAAGCCGGGACTCATAACAATGAGCAGTTCTTC; abundance: NA; d_gene: NA; v_gene: TRBV6-1; j_gene: TRBJ2-1
CDR3aa: CASSLDSTGDGYTF; CDR3nt: TGCGCCAGCAGCTTGGACTCGACAGGGGACGGCTACACCTTC; abundance: once; d_gene: TRBD1; v_gene: TRBV5-1; j_gene: TRBJ1-2
CDR3aa: CASSYPEGYTEAFF; CDR3nt: TGTGCCAGCAGTTACCCCGAGGGTTATACTGAAGCTTTCTTT; abundance: NA; d_gene: NA; v_gene: TRBV6-6; j_gene: TRBJ1-1
CDR3aa: CASSPSGWTYEQYF; CDR3nt: TGTGCCAGCAGTCCTAGCGGGTGGACCTACGAGCAGTACTTC; abundance: NA; d_gene: TRBD2; v_gene: TRBV27; j_gene: TRBJ2-7
CDR3aa: CASVKGDSPYGYTF; CDR3nt: TGTGCCAGCGTGAAGGGGGACAGCCCCTATGGCTACACCTTC; abundance: NA; d_gene: TRBD1; v_gene: TRBV6-5; j_gene: TRBJ1-2
CDR3aa: CASSPGTGGVPNEKLFF; CDR3nt: TGCGCCAGCAGCCCTGGGACAGGGGGAGTTCCTAATGAAAAACTGTTTTTT; abundance: NA; d_gene: TRBD1; v_gene: TRBV5-1; j_gene: TRBJ1-4
CDR3aa: CASTWGGANTEAFF; CDR3nt: TGTGCCAGTACCTGGGGGGGGGCCAACACTGAAGCTTTCTTT; abundance: NA; d_gene: NA; v_gene: TRBV19; j_gene: TRBJ1-1
CDR3aa: CASSLGRVAGTDTQYF; CDR3nt: TGTGCCAGCAGCTTAGGTAGGGTAGCGGGCACAGATACGCAGTATTTT; abundance: NA; d_gene: NA; v_gene: TRBV7-2; j_gene: TRBJ2-3
CDR3aa: CASSIDLGPFRNTEAFF; CDR3nt: TGTGCCAGTAGTATAGATTTGGGTCCGTTCAGGAACACTGAAGCTTTCTTT; abundance: NA; d_gene: NA; v_gene: TRBV19; j_gene: TRBJ1-1
CDR3aa: CASSLGGGAGQPQHF; CDR3nt: TGTGCCAGCAGCTTGGGAGGGGGCGCGGGTCAGCCCCAGCATTTT; abundance: once; d_gene: TRBD1; v_gene: TRBV5-4; j_gene: TRBJ1-5
CDR3aa: CASSRPLERESDEQYF; CDR3nt: TGTGCCAGCAGCCGACCACTAGAGCGGGAGAGCGACGAGCAGTACTTC; abundance: NA; d_gene: TRBD2; v_gene: TRBV6-2/TRBV6-3; j_gene: TRBJ2-7
CDR3aa: CASSTRGGNTIYF; CDR3nt: TGTGCCAGCAGCACTAGGGGCGGAAACACCATATATTTT; abundance: NA; d_gene: NA; v_gene: TRBV7-2; j_gene: TRBJ1-3
CDR3aa: CASSSGPQGNYGYTF; CDR3nt: TGCGCCAGCAGCTCAGGACCTCAGGGTAACTATGGCTACACCTTC; abundance: NA; d_gene: NA; v_gene: TRBV5-1; j_gene: TRBJ1-2